This T cell receptor beta chain was profiled in a study of shared clonotypes between healthy human individuals. Points from the study as a whole: Naive subsets tended to show greater estimated richness than memory subsets.

This clone came up once. What it recognizes is unknown. Sequenced by immunoSEQ multiplex PCR; TCRdb stores in-frame clones only, minus some. The data hold 300,000 to 400,000 clones, with around 72% observed a single time. Germline values: CDR1 MNHEY, CDR2 SVGAGI. This CDR3 has 15 residues. V was shortened by 2 bases and J by 0 bases, with 8 bases between the two germline ends. This clonotype was obtained from a man younger than 40 in good health. Material for sequencing was memory CD4+ T cells sorted from blood. Subset defined: CD45RA-negative fraction. V and J are TRBV6-5 and TRBJ2-1; unclear D gene. The CDR3 DNA follows: TGTGCCAGCAGTTACGAAAGGAGCTCCTACAATGAGCAGTTCTTC. This encodes CASSYERSSYNEQFF.